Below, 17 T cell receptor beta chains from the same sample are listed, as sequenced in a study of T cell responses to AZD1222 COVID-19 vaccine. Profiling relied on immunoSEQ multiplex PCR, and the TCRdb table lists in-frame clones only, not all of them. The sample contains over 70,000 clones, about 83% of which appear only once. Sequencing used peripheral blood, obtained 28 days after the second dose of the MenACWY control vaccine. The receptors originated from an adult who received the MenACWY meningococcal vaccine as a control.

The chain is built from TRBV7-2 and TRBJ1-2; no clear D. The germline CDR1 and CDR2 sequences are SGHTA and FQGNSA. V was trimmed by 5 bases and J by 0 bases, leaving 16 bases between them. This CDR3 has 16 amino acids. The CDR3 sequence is CASSLTSANSNYGYTF. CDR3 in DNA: TGTGCCAGCAGCCTTACTTCAGCAAACTCTAACTATGGCTACACCTTC.

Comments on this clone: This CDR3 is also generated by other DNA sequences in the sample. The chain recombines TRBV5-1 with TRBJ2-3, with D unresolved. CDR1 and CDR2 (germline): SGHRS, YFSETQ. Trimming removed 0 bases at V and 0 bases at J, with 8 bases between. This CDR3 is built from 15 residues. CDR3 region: CASSLGVPSTDTQYF. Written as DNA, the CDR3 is TGCGCCAGCAGCTTGGGGGTGCCTAGCACAGATACGCAGTATTTT. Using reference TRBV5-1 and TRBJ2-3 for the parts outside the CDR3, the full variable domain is KAGVTQTPRYLIKTRGQQVTLSCSPISGHRSVSWYQQTPGQGLQFLFEYFSETQRNKGNFPGRFSGRQFSNSRSEMNVSTLELGDSALYLCASSLGVPSTDTQYFGPGTRLTVL.

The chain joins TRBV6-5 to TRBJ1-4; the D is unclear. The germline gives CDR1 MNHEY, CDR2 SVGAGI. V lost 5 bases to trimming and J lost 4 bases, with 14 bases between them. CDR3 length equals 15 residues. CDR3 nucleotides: TGTGCCAGCAGTCCCCGACTGGGCATTAATGAAAAACTGTTTTTT. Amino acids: CASSPRLGINEKLFF.

DNA of the CDR3: TGTGCCAGCAGCGCCAGGGTGGATAATGAAAAACTGTTTTTT. Amino acid sequence: CASSARVDNEKLFF. This chain uses TRBV3-1 (or the pseudogene TRBV3-2) with TRBJ1-4, with D possibly matching TRBD1 (5 bases). With 5 bases removed from V and 4 bases from J, the gap between germline ends came to 11 bases. CDR3 size: 14 residues. Germline V gene sequence: CDR1 LGHDT, CDR2 YNNKEL (reference sequence).

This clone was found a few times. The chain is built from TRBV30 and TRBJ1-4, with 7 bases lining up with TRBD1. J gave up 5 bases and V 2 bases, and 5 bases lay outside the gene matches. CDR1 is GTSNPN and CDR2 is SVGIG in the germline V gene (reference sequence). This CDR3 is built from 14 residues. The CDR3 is CAWSSGTVNEKLFF. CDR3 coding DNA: TGTGCCTGGAGTTCCGGGACAGTGAATGAAAAACTGTTTTTT.

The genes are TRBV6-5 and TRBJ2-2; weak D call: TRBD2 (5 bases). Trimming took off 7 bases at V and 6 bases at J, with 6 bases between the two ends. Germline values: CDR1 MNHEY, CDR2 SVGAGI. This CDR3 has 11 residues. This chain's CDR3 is CASIGAGELFF. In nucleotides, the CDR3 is TGTGCCAGCATCGGGGCCGGGGAGCTGTTTTTT.

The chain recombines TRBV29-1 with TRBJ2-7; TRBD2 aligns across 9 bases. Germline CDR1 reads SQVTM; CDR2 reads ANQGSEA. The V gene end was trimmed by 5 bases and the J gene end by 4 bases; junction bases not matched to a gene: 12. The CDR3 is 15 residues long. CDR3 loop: CSVWTVSGSGYEQYF. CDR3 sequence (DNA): TGCAGCGTTTGGACCGTTAGCGGGAGCGGTTACGAGCAGTACTTC.

The CDR3 nucleotides are TGCAGCGTGGAGACAGTGGGGACAGATACGCAGTATTTT. Its protein is CSVETVGTDTQYF. The chain recombines TRBV29-1 with TRBJ2-3, with D maybe TRBD1 (5 bases). The germline V gene encodes CDR1 SQVTM and CDR2 ANQGSEA. There are 13 residues in the CDR3. Trimming took off 6 bases at V and 3 bases at J, with 13 bases between the two ends.

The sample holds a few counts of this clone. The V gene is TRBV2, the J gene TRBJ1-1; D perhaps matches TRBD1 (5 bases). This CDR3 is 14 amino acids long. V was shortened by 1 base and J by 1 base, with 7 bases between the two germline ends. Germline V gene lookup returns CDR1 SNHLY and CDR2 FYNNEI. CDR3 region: CASSEEGPNTEAFF. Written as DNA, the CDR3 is TGTGCCAGCAGTGAAGAGGGACCGAACACTGAAGCTTTCTTT.

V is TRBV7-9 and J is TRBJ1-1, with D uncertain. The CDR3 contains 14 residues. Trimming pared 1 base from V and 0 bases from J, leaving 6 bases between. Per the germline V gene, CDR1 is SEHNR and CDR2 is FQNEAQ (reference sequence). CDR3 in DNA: TGTGCCAGCAGCTTAGGCCGGATGAACACTGAAGCTTTCTTT. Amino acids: CASSLGRMNTEAFF.

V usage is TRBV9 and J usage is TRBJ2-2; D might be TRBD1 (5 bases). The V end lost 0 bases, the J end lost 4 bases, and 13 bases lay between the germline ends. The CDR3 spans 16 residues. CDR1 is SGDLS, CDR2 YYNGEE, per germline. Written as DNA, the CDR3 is TGTGCCAGCAGCGTAGAAAAGGGGTCGGGCACCGGGGAGCTGTTTTTT. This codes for CASSVEKGSGTGELFF.

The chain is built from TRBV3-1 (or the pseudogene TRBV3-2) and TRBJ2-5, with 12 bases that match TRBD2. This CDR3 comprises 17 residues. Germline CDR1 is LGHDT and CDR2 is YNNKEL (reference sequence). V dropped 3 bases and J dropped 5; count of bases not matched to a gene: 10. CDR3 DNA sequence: TGTGCCAGCAGCCACCGTACTTCTAGCGGGGGGGCCGAGACCCAGTACTTC. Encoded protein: CASSHRTSSGGAETQYF.

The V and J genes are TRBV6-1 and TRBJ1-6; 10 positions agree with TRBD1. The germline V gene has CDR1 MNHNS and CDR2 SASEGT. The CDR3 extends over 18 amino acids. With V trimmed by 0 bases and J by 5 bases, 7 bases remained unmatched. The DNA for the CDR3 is TGTGCCAGCAGTGAAGCCCTGACAGGGGGCACCGATAATTCACCCCTCCACTTT. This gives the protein CASSEALTGGTDNSPLHF.

The CDR3 DNA sequence: TGTGCCTGGAGTTCATGGGGCCGGGAAGCTTTCTTT. It encodes CAWSSWGREAFF. This sequence joins TRBV30 and TRBJ1-1; TRBD1 might be the D (5 bases). Trimming cost V 2 bases and J 8 bases, with 12 bases left between them. The length of the CDR3 is 12 residues. Germline assignment: CDR1 GTSNPN and CDR2 SVGIG (reference sequence).

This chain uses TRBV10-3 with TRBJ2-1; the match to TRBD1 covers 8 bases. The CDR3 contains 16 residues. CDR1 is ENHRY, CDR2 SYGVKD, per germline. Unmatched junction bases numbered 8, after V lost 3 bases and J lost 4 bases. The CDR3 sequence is CAISDPGQAPYNEQFF. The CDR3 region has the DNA TGTGCCATCAGTGACCCGGGACAGGCCCCTTACAATGAGCAGTTCTTC.

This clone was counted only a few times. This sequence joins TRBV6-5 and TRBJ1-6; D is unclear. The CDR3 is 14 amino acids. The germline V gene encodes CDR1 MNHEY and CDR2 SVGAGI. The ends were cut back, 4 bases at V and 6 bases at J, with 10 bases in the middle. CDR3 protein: CASSFNLVNSPLHF. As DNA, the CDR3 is TGTGCCAGCAGTTTTAACTTGGTTAATTCACCCCTCCACTTT.

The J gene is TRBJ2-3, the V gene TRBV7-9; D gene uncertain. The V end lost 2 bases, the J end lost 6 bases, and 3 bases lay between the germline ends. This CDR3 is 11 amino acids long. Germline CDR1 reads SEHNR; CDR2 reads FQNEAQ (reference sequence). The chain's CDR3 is CASSLRDTQYF. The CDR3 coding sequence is TGTGCCAGCAGCTTACGGGATACGCAGTATTTT.